Each of the 7 T cell receptor beta chains below was sequenced from the same sample in a study of CD8 T cells in Susac syndrome. cDNA came from roughly 0.5 to 1 ug RNA primed by random hexamers. MiXCR was run by TCRdb on the immunoSEQ multiplex PCR reads, yielding one entry per CDR3 protein. The sample contains some 190,000 distinct CDR3 sequences, 85% to 95% of which appear only once. The sequencing input was CD4+ T cells from PBMCs. These receptors all come from a human donor in good health.

The chain joins TRBV24-1 to TRBJ2-3; D might be TRBD2 (5 bases). CDR1 and CDR2 (germline): KGHDR, SFDVKD. This CDR3 region has 15 residues. V was clipped by 2 bases and J by 0 bases, with 8 bases between them. CDR3: CATSDWPSSTDTQYF. CDR3 sequence (DNA): TGTGCCACCAGTGATTGGCCTAGCAGCACAGATACGCAGTATTTT.

The gene calls are TRBV9 and TRBJ1-6; TRBD1 matches at 8 bases. CDR1 is SGDLS and CDR2 is YYNGEE in the germline V gene. Unmatched junction bases numbered 18, after V lost 7 bases and J lost 15 bases. The CDR3 runs to 15 residues. CDR3 residues: CASGDMDRASSNLHF. The CDR3 nucleotides are TGTGCCAGCGGGGACATGGACAGGGCCTCCTCGAACCTCCACTTT.

In this sample, this clonotype turned up a few times. The chain joins TRBV18 to TRBJ2-3; tentative D call: TRBD2 (5 bases). The length of the CDR3 is 13 residues. Germline CDR1 is KGHSH and CDR2 is LQKENI. V was clipped by 6 bases and J by 4 bases, with 11 bases between them. The CDR3 sequence is CASSPSGSDTQYF. The CDR3 DNA is TGTGCCAGCTCTCCTTCGGGGTCAGATACGCAGTATTTT.

In nucleotides, the CDR3 is TGCAGCGTTGAAGTCTGGGGCCAAGAGACCCAGTACTTC. Encoded protein: CSVEVWGQETQYF. The chain couples TRBV29-1 to TRBJ2-5; no definite D call. The CDR3 covers 13 residues. Germline values: CDR1 SQVTM, CDR2 ANQGSEA. V shed 1 base and J shed 1 base, with 7 bases lying between them.

The chain couples TRBV20-1 to TRBJ2-7; D not resolved. This CDR3 spans 15 amino acids. Germline V lookup: CDR1 DFQATT, CDR2 SNEGSKA (reference sequence). V was pared by 0 bases and J by 0 bases, with 12 bases between. The CDR3 nucleotides read TGCAGTGCTAGAGACCCTAGTGGTAGCTCCTACGAGCAGTACGTC. It translates to CSARDPSGSSYEQYV.

The chain employs TRBV6-2 or TRBV6-3 and TRBJ1-2; no reliable D call. The germline CDR1 and CDR2 sequences are MNHEY and SVGEGT. The CDR3 consists of 14 residues. V was trimmed by 5 bases and J by 3 bases, leaving 13 bases between them. The CDR3 sequence: CASSPYREDYGYTF. The CDR3 DNA follows: TGTGCCAGCAGTCCGTATCGGGAAGACTATGGCTACACCTTC.

The CDR3 spells CASSSRAGSNTEAFF. The CDR3 DNA reads TGTGCCAGCAGCTCGAGGGCAGGGTCGAACACTGAAGCTTTCTTT. The V gene is TRBV7-9, the J gene TRBJ1-1, with a possible D match to TRBD1 (5 bases). There are 15 residues in the CDR3. Germline-derived CDR1 and CDR2 are SEHNR and FQNEAQ (reference sequence). Trimming removed 4 bases at V and 1 base at J, with 13 bases between.